This is a list of T cell receptor beta chains from one sample in a study of blood T cell repertoires in COVID-19. Assay used: immunoSEQ multiplex PCR; TCRdb lists only in-frame clones, some missing. The table includes 250,000 to 350,000 clones, 65% to 85% detected once. The source material was peripheral blood. Receptors were obtained from a human donor with COVID-19, enrolled during active disease. The donor label of this sample is uncertain. CDR3s include the opening cysteine and the closing phenylalanine or tryptophan. Each record gives: J gene, D gene, clone size, V gene, CDR3 protein, CDR3 DNA. The D gene is left open where the match is weak. Size tells how often a clone was seen (once, few, many) or the class of an expanded clone, and some rows leave it out.

>TRBJ2-2|TRBD1|NA|TRBV6-2/TRBV6-3
CASSSTGLGTGELFF
TGTGCCAGCAGTTCGACAGGGCTTGGCACCGGGGAGCTGTTTTTT
>TRBJ2-2|NA|NA|TRBV7-3
CASSLLQGAGELFF
TGTGCCAGCAGCTTGTTACAGGGAGCCGGGGAGCTGTTTTTT
>TRBJ2-1|TRBD2|NA|TRBV4-1
CASSLTGLAYNEQFF
TGCGCCAGCAGCCTCACGGGACTAGCGTACAATGAGCAGTTCTTC
>TRBJ2-7|NA|NA|TRBV20-1
CSASPLSNSYEQYF
TGCAGTGCTAGTCCTCTTAGCAACTCCTACGAGCAGTACTTC
>TRBJ2-3|TRBD2|NA|TRBV7-3
CASSPRLAGGTDTQYF
TGTGCCAGCAGCCCCCGACTAGCGGGGGGCACAGATACGCAGTATTTT
>TRBJ2-7|TRBD1|many|TRBV28
CASSPRQGTAYEQYF
TGTGCCAGCAGTCCTCGACAGGGTACTGCCTACGAGCAGTACTTC
>TRBJ2-3|TRBD2|NA|TRBV7-2
CASSLLAGGPGDTQYF
TGTGCCAGCAGCTTGCTAGCGGGAGGACCGGGGGATACGCAGTATTTT
>TRBJ2-5|NA|NA|TRBV27
CASSPRSGSGQETQYF
TGTGCCAGCAGCCCACGATCGGGATCCGGGCAAGAGACCCAGTACTTC
>TRBJ1-5|NA|once|TRBV7-5
CARSLVGRGENQPQHF
TGTGCCAGAAGCTTAGTAGGTCGGGGAGAGAATCAGCCCCAGCATTTT
>TRBJ2-7|TRBD2|NA|TRBV9
CASSVENSGRGQYF
TGTGCCAGCAGCGTAGAGAATAGCGGGAGAGGGCAGTACTTC
>TRBJ2-1|TRBD2|NA|TRBV14
CASRTSSGGSYNEQFF
TGTGCCAGCAGGACCTCTAGCGGGGGCTCCTACAATGAGCAGTTCTTC
>TRBJ2-7|NA|few|TRBV5-4
CASSLRGLYEQYF
TGTGCCAGCAGCTTGAGAGGTCTGTATGAGCAGTACTTC
>TRBJ2-7|TRBD2|NA|TRBV7-3
CASSVSGTSGSYEQYF
TGTGCCAGCAGCGTAAGCGGGACTAGCGGCTCCTACGAGCAGTACTTC
>TRBJ2-7|NA|NA|TRBV20-1
CSASKDRSSYEQYF
TGCAGTGCTAGTAAAGACAGGAGCTCCTACGAGCAGTACTTC
>TRBJ1-4|NA|NA|TRBV27
CASRDLDDAQGEKLFF
TGTGCCAGCAGAGATCTCGATGATGCACAGGGTGAAAAACTGTTTTTT